This T cell receptor beta chain derives from a study of blood T cell repertoires in COVID-19. The table came from immunoSEQ multiplex PCR; TCRdb's copy has only in-frame clones and leaves some out. The sample holds hundreds of thousands of clones; around 90% are singletons and the top ten take around 3%. J was trimmed by 5 bases and V by 0 bases; bases with no gene match: 3. Germline V gene data show CDR1 as MNHEY and CDR2 as SVGAGI. The CDR3 runs 15 residues. The chain carries TRBV6-5 and TRBJ1-1, with 10 bases fitting TRBD1. The sequencing sample was made of peripheral blood. The receptor comes from a woman aged 30 to 39 with COVID-19, enrolled during active disease. As DNA, the CDR3 is TGTGCCAGCAGTTACTCGGGACAGGGGTATACTGAAGCTTTCTTT. This gives the protein CASSYSGQGYTEAFF.